The clone carrying this T cell receptor beta chain has a handful of counts. Its specificity is unknown. As to time point: persistent/refractory GD, antithyroid drugs over 5 years with positive TRAb. PBMC-derived RNA was used for the TCR library. These data come from a study of regulatory T cells in long-lasting Graves disease. For TCR beta, libraries came from iRepertoire HTBI primers and Arm-PCR of CDR3 regions. As handled by the study authors: Identified across the samples were around 62 TRBV segments and around 14 TRBJ segments. TCRdb processed the multiplex PCR reads anew with MiXCR; each CDR3 protein has one entry. What appears here as the V and J calls and clone size reflects TCRdb's work, not the paper's. Of fewer than 400,000 distinct CDR3 sequences in the sample, around 20% were seen once. Findings of the study overall: Compared with new cases, persistent Graves' patients showed reduced TCR diversity. Persistent cases favored TRBV28, TRBJ1-2 and TRBJ2-5.

Germline V gives CDR1 LGHDT, CDR2 YNNKEL (reference sequence). The CDR3 loop spans 15 amino acids. V lost 7 bases to trimming and J lost 3 bases; unmatched junction nucleotides: 12. The sequence derives from a female donor with Graves disease. This material consisted of peripheral blood mononuclear cells (PBMCs), taken when the disease was refractory, from a patient treated with antithyroid drugs. The rearrangement links TRBV3-1 to TRBJ2-7; 7 bases map to TRBD1. The CDR3 DNA reads TGTGCCAGCACTACAACCCGGACAGGTCTCTACGAGCAGTACTTC. Protein product: CASTTTRTGLYEQYF.